The clone carrying this T cell receptor (beta chain) has just a few counts. Its antigen is unknown. CDR1 and CDR2 (germline): GTSNPN, SVGIG (reference sequence). The CDR3 sequence is 14 residues long. V was clipped by 0 bases and J by 0 bases, with 8 bases between them. The source of the sample is a study of cytomegalovirus exposure and HLA in healthy donors. Study overall: The 120 validation repertoires and the approximately 700 first-cohort repertoires shared a platform, a later analysis reported. The study's findings and limits: The tendency of first-cohort TCR clusters to co-occur in the roughly 130 validation repertoires emerged from a later analysis. The study flagged approximately 180 TCR beta chains as cytomegalovirus-associated.

Sequencing was performed with immunoSEQ multiplex PCR; in TCRdb, only in-frame clones are kept and a portion is missing. The data contain about 240,000 clones, approximately 83% of them singletons. It was the approximately 120-subject validation cohort, separate from the roughly 700-subject first cohort, to which the donors belonged. Input material: PBMCs. This chain connects TRBV30 to TRBJ1-1; no clear D. The TCR was taken from a woman aged 25 to 39 in good health and CMV-seropositive. The CDR3 nucleotides read TGTGCCTGGAGTGTACTCCGAATGAACACTGAAGCTTTCTTT. Protein sequence: CAWSVLRMNTEAFF. Based on the CDR3 plus reference TRBV30 and TRBJ1-1, the full variable domain is SQTIHQWPATLVQPVGSPLSLECTVEGTSNPNLYWYRQAAGRGLQLLFYSVGIGQISSEVPQNLSASRPQDRQFILSSKKLLLSDSGFYLCAWSVLRMNTEAFFGQGTRLTVV.